Listed below are T cell receptor beta chains from one sample, sequenced in a study of blood T cell repertoires in COVID-19. Clones were sequenced by immunoSEQ multiplex PCR, and TCRdb holds only the in-frame ones, with some missing. The data contain 250,000 to 350,000 clones, approximately 90% of them singletons. The sample comprised peripheral blood. The source of these receptors is a woman in her 30s with active or convalescent COVID-19. Both conserved end residues are part of each CDR3. Each record gives: D gene, V gene, clone size, J gene, CDR3 protein, CDR3 DNA. A D gene is named only where the DNA matches it firmly. Some rows have no size entry. The others give once, few or many, or a class for an expanded clone.

d_gene: -
v_gene: TRBV3-1/TRBV3-2
abundance: -
j_gene: TRBJ1-5
CDR3aa: CASSHYNGGQPQHF
CDR3nt: TGTGCCAGCAGCCATTATAACGGGGGGCAGCCCCAGCATTTT

d_gene: TRBD2
v_gene: TRBV7-2
abundance: -
j_gene: TRBJ2-5
CDR3aa: CASSSPGGGHGTQYF
CDR3nt: TGTGCCAGCAGCTCCCCCGGGGGGGGGCATGGGACCCAGTACTTC

d_gene: TRBD2
v_gene: TRBV7-8
abundance: -
j_gene: TRBJ2-7
CDR3aa: CASSLVAGGYEQYF
CDR3nt: TGTGCCAGCAGCTTAGTAGCGGGGGGATACGAGCAGTACTTC

d_gene: TRBD1
v_gene: TRBV19
abundance: -
j_gene: TRBJ1-1
CDR3aa: CASSSRWTGRGEAFF
CDR3nt: TGTGCCAGTAGTTCGAGATGGACAGGGAGGGGTGAAGCTTTCTTT

d_gene: TRBD1
v_gene: TRBV9
abundance: -
j_gene: TRBJ1-1
CDR3aa: CASARGVNTEAFF
CDR3nt: TGTGCCAGCGCCAGGGGGGTTAACACTGAAGCTTTCTTT

d_gene: TRBD2
v_gene: TRBV9
abundance: -
j_gene: TRBJ2-3
CDR3aa: CASSPSPGGHNTVDTQYF
CDR3nt: TGTGCCAGCAGCCCCAGCCCGGGGGGGCATAACACAGTAGATACGCAGTATTTT

d_gene: -
v_gene: TRBV7-2
abundance: -
j_gene: TRBJ2-5
CDR3aa: CASSRGSQETQYF
CDR3nt: TGTGCCAGCAGCCGGGGGAGCCAAGAGACCCAGTACTTC

d_gene: TRBD1
v_gene: TRBV7-2
abundance: -
j_gene: TRBJ1-6
CDR3aa: CASSLVGVEQGAFNSPLHF
CDR3nt: TGTGCCAGCAGCTTAGTTGGGGTGGAACAGGGGGCCTTTAATTCACCCCTCCACTTT

d_gene: -
v_gene: TRBV27
abundance: few
j_gene: TRBJ2-2
CDR3aa: CASKRTENTGELFF
CDR3nt: TGTGCCAGCAAAAGGACAGAGAACACCGGGGAGCTGTTTTTT

d_gene: TRBD1
v_gene: TRBV2
abundance: once
j_gene: TRBJ2-4
CDR3aa: CASRDRGSGWSPLAKNIQYF
CDR3nt: TGTGCCAGCAGAGACAGGGGGTCAGGTTGGAGTCCCCTAGCCAAAAACATTCAGTACTTC

d_gene: -
v_gene: TRBV4-3
abundance: -
j_gene: TRBJ2-7
CDR3aa: CASSQEAGDRNYEQYF
CDR3nt: TGCGCCAGCAGCCAAGAAGCAGGGGACCGCAACTACGAGCAGTACTTC

d_gene: -
v_gene: TRBV7-9
abundance: few
j_gene: TRBJ2-7
CDR3aa: CASSPRQHKVYEQYF
CDR3nt: TGTGCCAGCAGCCCCAGGCAACACAAGGTCTACGAGCAGTACTTC

d_gene: TRBD2
v_gene: TRBV7-2
abundance: -
j_gene: TRBJ2-5
CDR3aa: CASSLSGTSGGQETQYF
CDR3nt: TGTGCCAGCAGCCTATCCGGGACTAGCGGGGGGCAAGAGACCCAGTACTTC

d_gene: -
v_gene: TRBV19
abundance: -
j_gene: TRBJ1-5
CDR3aa: CASSIDLGGISQPQHF
CDR3nt: TGTGCCAGTAGTATAGATCTCGGGGGAATAAGTCAGCCCCAGCATTTT

d_gene: -
v_gene: TRBV25-1
abundance: -
j_gene: TRBJ2-7
CDR3aa: CASSVLYEQYF
CDR3nt: TGTGCCAGCAGTGTCCTCTACGAGCAGTACTTC

d_gene: -
v_gene: TRBV6-5
abundance: -
j_gene: TRBJ1-1
CDR3aa: CASTLQGRNTEAFF
CDR3nt: TGTGCCAGCACCTTACAGGGCCGAAACACTGAAGCTTTCTTT

d_gene: -
v_gene: TRBV3-1/TRBV3-2
abundance: -
j_gene: TRBJ1-5
CDR3aa: CASSQGFRQLRGSNQPQHF
CDR3nt: TGTGCCAGCAGCCAAGGTTTCCGTCAACTTCGGGGTAGCAATCAGCCCCAGCATTTT

d_gene: TRBD1
v_gene: TRBV5-1
abundance: once
j_gene: TRBJ1-2
CDR3aa: CASSGQEGDGYTF
CDR3nt: TGCGCCAGCTCAGGACAGGAGGGCGATGGCTACACCTTC

d_gene: -
v_gene: TRBV19
abundance: -
j_gene: TRBJ2-5
CDR3aa: CASSMDTLQETQYF
CDR3nt: TGTGCCAGTAGTATGGACACCCTACAAGAGACCCAGTACTTC

d_gene: TRBD1
v_gene: TRBV19
abundance: -
j_gene: TRBJ1-6
CDR3aa: CASSGHGTGGNSPLHF
CDR3nt: TGTGCCAGTAGTGGTCATGGGACAGGCGGTAATTCACCCCTCCACTTT

d_gene: TRBD1
v_gene: TRBV6-5
abundance: -
j_gene: TRBJ1-5
CDR3aa: CASRNRGQGGQPQHF
CDR3nt: TGTGCCAGCAGAAACCGGGGACAGGGTGGACAGCCCCAGCATTTT

d_gene: -
v_gene: TRBV29-1
abundance: few
j_gene: TRBJ1-6
CDR3aa: CSVTMDSHNSPLHF
CDR3nt: TGCAGCGTTACGATGGACAGCCATAATTCACCCCTCCACTTT

d_gene: TRBD1
v_gene: TRBV4-1
abundance: few
j_gene: TRBJ1-5
CDR3aa: CASSLGTVDQPQHF
CDR3nt: TGCGCCAGCAGCCTCGGGACAGTTGATCAGCCCCAGCATTTT

d_gene: TRBD1
v_gene: TRBV6-5
abundance: once
j_gene: TRBJ2-2
CDR3aa: CASSYRGGYTGELFF
CDR3nt: TGTGCCAGCAGTTACAGAGGGGGCTACACCGGGGAGCTGTTTTTT

d_gene: -
v_gene: TRBV27
abundance: -
j_gene: TRBJ1-2
CDR3aa: CASSLTPWGAGGYTF
CDR3nt: TGTGCCAGCAGCCTTACTCCTTGGGGCGCAGGTGGCTACACCTTC

d_gene: -
v_gene: TRBV5-1
abundance: -
j_gene: TRBJ2-2
CDR3aa: CASHTNPDTGELFF
CDR3nt: TGCGCCAGTCACACTAACCCCGACACCGGGGAGCTGTTTTTT

d_gene: -
v_gene: TRBV7-2
abundance: -
j_gene: TRBJ1-4
CDR3aa: CASSLFGNEKLFF
CDR3nt: TGTGCCAGCAGCTTATTCGGTAATGAAAAACTGTTTTTT

d_gene: TRBD1
v_gene: TRBV18
abundance: -
j_gene: TRBJ1-3
CDR3aa: CASSSGQGTAGNTIYF
CDR3nt: TGTGCCAGCTCATCCGGACAGGGAACAGCTGGAAACACCATATATTTT

d_gene: -
v_gene: TRBV4-1
abundance: -
j_gene: TRBJ2-7
CDR3aa: CASSQGVARDEQYF
CDR3nt: TGCGCCAGCAGCCAAGGAGTGGCGCGGGATGAGCAGTACTTC

d_gene: -
v_gene: TRBV6-2/TRBV6-3
abundance: -
j_gene: TRBJ2-6
CDR3aa: CASSFWGGAGANVLTF
CDR3nt: TGTGCCAGCAGTTTTTGGGGGGGGGCCGGGGCCAACGTCCTGACTTTC

d_gene: -
v_gene: TRBV9
abundance: -
j_gene: TRBJ2-3
CDR3aa: CASSVAERPTDTQYF
CDR3nt: TGTGCCAGCAGCGTAGCGGAGCGGCCCACAGATACGCAGTATTTT

d_gene: -
v_gene: TRBV12-5
abundance: -
j_gene: TRBJ2-3
CDR3aa: CASGLGGSTDTQYF
CDR3nt: TGTGCTAGTGGTTTGGGAGGAAGCACAGATACGCAGTATTTT

d_gene: -
v_gene: TRBV7-9
abundance: -
j_gene: TRBJ2-3
CDR3aa: CASGADRTDTQYF
CDR3nt: TGTGCCAGCGGGGCCGATAGAACAGATACGCAGTATTTT

d_gene: TRBD1
v_gene: TRBV20-1
abundance: -
j_gene: TRBJ1-5
CDR3aa: CSASLGTGGNQPQHF
CDR3nt: TGCAGTGCTAGTCTCGGGACAGGGGGCAATCAGCCCCAGCATTTT

d_gene: TRBD2
v_gene: TRBV5-1
abundance: -
j_gene: TRBJ2-7
CDR3aa: CASSLSSGGASIYEQYF
CDR3nt: TGCGCCAGCAGCCTATCTAGCGGGGGGGCCAGTATTTACGAGCAGTACTTC

d_gene: TRBD1
v_gene: TRBV19
abundance: -
j_gene: TRBJ2-7
CDR3aa: CASSTHPGQGAFHEQYF
CDR3nt: TGTGCCAGTAGTACTCATCCGGGACAGGGGGCCTTCCACGAGCAGTACTTC

d_gene: TRBD2
v_gene: TRBV5-5
abundance: -
j_gene: TRBJ2-5
CDR3aa: CASSWIIPGLALVSQYF
CDR3nt: TGTGCCAGCAGCTGGATAATCCCGGGACTAGCGCTTGTTTCCCAGTACTTC

d_gene: TRBD1
v_gene: TRBV30
abundance: -
j_gene: TRBJ2-6
CDR3aa: CAWSGGQGDTGANVLTF
CDR3nt: TGTGCCTGGAGTGGAGGACAGGGAGACACTGGGGCCAACGTCCTGACTTTC

d_gene: -
v_gene: TRBV29-1
abundance: -
j_gene: TRBJ2-5
CDR3aa: CSVRRQTAQETQYF
CDR3nt: TGCAGCGTCCGACGACAGACCGCTCAAGAGACCCAGTACTTC

d_gene: -
v_gene: TRBV28
abundance: -
j_gene: TRBJ2-5
CDR3aa: CASSPTGEETQYF
CDR3nt: TGTGCCAGCAGCCCGACAGGAGAAGAGACCCAGTACTTC

d_gene: TRBD2
v_gene: TRBV5-1
abundance: -
j_gene: TRBJ2-4
CDR3aa: CASSLVGTSDIQYF
CDR3nt: TGCGCCAGCAGCTTGGTAGGGACTAGTGACATTCAGTACTTC

d_gene: -
v_gene: TRBV12-3/TRBV12-4
abundance: -
j_gene: TRBJ2-3
CDR3aa: CASSPFGTDTQYF
CDR3nt: TGTGCCAGCAGTCCCTTCGGGACAGATACGCAGTATTTT

d_gene: -
v_gene: TRBV7-2
abundance: once
j_gene: TRBJ1-2
CDR3aa: CASSLVTGTYGYTF
CDR3nt: TGTGCCAGCAGCTTAGTAACAGGGACCTATGGCTACACCTTC

d_gene: TRBD2
v_gene: TRBV5-1
abundance: once
j_gene: TRBJ2-5
CDR3aa: CASSLGEGQETQYF
CDR3nt: TGCGCCAGCAGCTTGGGGGAGGGCCAAGAGACCCAGTACTTC

d_gene: TRBD1
v_gene: TRBV3-1/TRBV3-2
abundance: -
j_gene: TRBJ2-7
CDR3aa: CASSPGQGGSYEQYF
CDR3nt: TGTGCCAGCAGCCCTGGACAGGGGGGATCTTACGAGCAGTACTTC